These 12 T cell receptor beta chains came from one sample sequenced in a study of blood T cell repertoires in COVID-19. Method: immunoSEQ multiplex PCR; TCRdb's copy keeps in-frame clones and lacks some. Of roughly 400,000 clones listed, roughly nine tenths were seen once; the top ten hold roughly 1.1%. Sequenced: PBMCs or T cells enriched from blood (not recorded which). The receptors were sampled from a man under 40 who had recovered from COVID-19.

The chain joins TRBV2 to TRBJ2-5, with a tentative D call TRBD2 (6 bases). V was trimmed by 7 bases and J by 4 bases, leaving 13 bases between them. CDR1 is SNHLY, CDR2 FYNNEI, per germline. The CDR3 has 13 amino acids. The CDR3 here is CASIWLGGETQYF. DNA of the CDR3: TGTGCCAGCATATGGTTGGGAGGAGAGACCCAGTACTTC.

The genes are TRBV11-2 and TRBJ2-1; 8 bases are shared with TRBD1. With 5 bases clipped from V and 8 bases from J, the junction kept 11 bases outside the gene matches. From germline, CDR1 is SGHAT and CDR2 FQNNGV. This CDR3 region has 15 residues. CDR3 loop: CASSPDRGRAYEQFF. The CDR3 DNA reads TGTGCCAGCAGCCCCGACAGGGGAAGAGCCTATGAGCAGTTCTTC.

The chain employs TRBV5-1 and TRBJ2-3; 10 nucleotides line up with TRBD2. Per germline, CDR1 SGHRS and CDR2 YFSETQ. The CDR3 sequence is 15 residues long. Trimming at V came to 4 bases and at J to 1 base, leaving 3 bases not matched to a gene. As DNA, the CDR3 is TGCGCCAGCAGCCCCGGGACTAGCGGCACAGATACGCAGTATTTT. Protein sequence: CASSPGTSGTDTQYF.

This sequence joins TRBV2 and TRBJ2-3; 8 nucleotides agree with TRBD2. V was clipped by 0 bases and J by 0 bases; unmatched bases: 5. The germline V gene encodes CDR1 SNHLY and CDR2 FYNNEI. The CDR3 runs 17 residues. The DNA of the CDR3 is TGTGCCAGCAGTGAAGCTCGGACTAGCCCTAGCACAGATACGCAGTATTTT. It specifies CASSEARTSPSTDTQYF. Drawing the rest from reference TRBV2 and TRBJ2-3, the complete variable domain is EPEVTQTPSHQVTQMGQEVILRCVPISNHLYFYWYRQILGQKVEFLVSFYNNEISEKSEIFDDQFSVERPDGSNFTLKIRSTKLEDSAMYFCASSEARTSPSTDTQYFGPGTRLTVL.

The chain links TRBV24-1 to TRBJ2-2, with a tentative D call TRBD2 (5 bases). Germline V gene data show CDR1 as KGHDR and CDR2 as SFDVKD. The CDR3 has 14 residues. Trimming cost V 6 bases and J 1 base, with 8 bases left between them. The CDR3 DNA reads TGTGCCACCAGTAAACTAGAGAACACCGGGGAGCTGTTTTTT. Its protein is CATSKLENTGELFF.

V usage is TRBV6-5 and J usage is TRBJ2-1; 7 positions agree with TRBD2. V lost 0 bases to trimming and J lost 9 bases; unmatched junction nucleotides: 11. The CDR3 runs to 16 residues. Germline-derived CDR1 and CDR2 are MNHEY and SVGAGI. The chain's CDR3 is CASSYSTGEGPGEQFF. The DNA for the CDR3 is TGTGCCAGCAGTTACTCGACGGGGGAGGGCCCTGGTGAGCAGTTCTTC.

The rearrangement joins TRBV27 to TRBJ2-7, with D perhaps matching TRBD1 (6 bases). The CDR3 has 15 amino acids. CDR1 is MNHEY, CDR2 SMNVEV, per germline (reference sequence). V shed 2 bases and J shed 2 bases, with 13 bases lying between them. CDR3 nucleotides: TGTGCCAGCAGTTTAGAGCAGGGGCGAACCTACGAGCAGTACTTC. It yields the protein CASSLEQGRTYEQYF.

The J gene is TRBJ2-7, the V gene TRBV6-5; D is undetermined. Germline V gene sequence: CDR1 MNHEY, CDR2 SVGAGI. V was clipped by 4 bases and J by 4 bases, with 14 bases between them. The CDR3 extends over 14 amino acids. CDR3 nucleotide sequence: TGTGCCAGCAGTTCCGATGGAGAGTGGTACGAGCAGTACTTC. Translated, it gives CASSSDGEWYEQYF.

The rearrangement joins TRBV11-3 to TRBJ2-1; D might be TRBD1 (6 bases). Germline values: CDR1 SGHNT, CDR2 YENEEA. The CDR3 contains 15 residues. With 2 bases removed from V and 8 bases from J, the gap between germline ends came to 16 bases. The CDR3 DNA sequence: TGTGCCAGCAGCTTAAGGGGGTCCGAGTTCGATGAGCAGTTCTTC. As protein: CASSLRGSEFDEQFF.

Turning to this clone: Germline and junction disagree at one end, which may indicate a read error. This rearrangement joins TRBV5-1 to TRBJ1-1; 9 positions match TRBD1. The length of the CDR3 is 15 residues. Per germline, CDR1 SGHRS and CDR2 YFSETQ. The CDR3: CASSTAGTGLNETFF. Written as DNA, the CDR3 is TGCGCCAGCAGCACCGCCGGGACAGGGCTGAATGAAACTTTCTTT.

The chain is built from TRBV13 and TRBJ1-4; D might be TRBD1 (5 bases). This CDR3 comprises 14 residues. V dropped 5 bases and J dropped 7 bases, with 14 bases sitting between them. The germline gives CDR1 PRHDT, CDR2 FYEKMQ (reference sequence). CDR3 sequence: CASSPAGKSEKLFF. The CDR3 DNA reads as TGTGCCAGCAGCCCGGCAGGGAAATCTGAAAAACTGTTTTTT.

The chain carries TRBV5-1 and TRBJ1-6; 9 nucleotides align to TRBD1. Per germline, CDR1 SGHRS and CDR2 YFSETQ. This CDR3 is built from 15 residues. V shed 4 bases and J 7 bases; nucleotides not matched to a gene: 6. CDR3: CASSPRTGENSPLHF. The CDR3 DNA reads TGCGCCAGCAGCCCGCGGACAGGGGAAAATTCACCCCTCCACTTT. Full variable domain (rest looked up from reference TRBV5-1 and TRBJ1-6): KAGVTQTPRYLIKTRGQQVTLSCSPISGHRSVSWYQQTPGQGLQFLFEYFSETQRNKGNFPGRFSGRQFSNSRSEMNVSTLELGDSALYLCASSPRTGENSPLHFGNGTRLTVT.